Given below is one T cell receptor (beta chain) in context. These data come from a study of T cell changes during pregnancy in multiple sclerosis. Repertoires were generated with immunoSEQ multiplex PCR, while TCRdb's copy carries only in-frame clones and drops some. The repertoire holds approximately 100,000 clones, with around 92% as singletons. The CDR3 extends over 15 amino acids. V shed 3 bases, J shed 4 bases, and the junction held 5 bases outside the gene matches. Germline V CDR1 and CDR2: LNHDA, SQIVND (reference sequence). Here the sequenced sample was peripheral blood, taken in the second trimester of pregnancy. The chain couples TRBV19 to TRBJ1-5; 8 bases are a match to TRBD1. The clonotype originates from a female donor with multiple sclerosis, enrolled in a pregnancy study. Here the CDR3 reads CASSIWTGSNQPQHF. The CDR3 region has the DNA TGTGCCAGTAGTATCTGGACAGGGTCGAATCAGCCCCAGCATTTT.